A selection of T cell receptor beta chains follows, all from one sample in a study of cytomegalovirus exposure and HLA in healthy donors. Some clones are missing from TCRdb's copy, which holds only in-frame ones; the method was immunoSEQ multiplex PCR. The data contain around 150,000 clones, 85% of them singletons. Source material: PBMCs. The receptors were gathered from a man younger than 35 in good health and CMV-seropositive. CDR3s include the opening cysteine and the closing phenylalanine or tryptophan. A D gene is named only where the DNA matches it firmly. Size tells how often a clone was seen (once, few, many) or the class of an expanded clone, and some rows leave it out.

cdr3_length j_call v_call d_call clone_size cdr3_nt cdr3_aa
15 TRBJ1-6 TRBV6-5 . . TGTGCCAGCAGCCAAACAGGTCACCATAATTCACCCCTCCACTTT CASSQTGHHNSPLHF
14 TRBJ1-1 TRBV18 . . TGTGCCAGCTCACCAGTGGGGGCGAACACTGAAGCTTTCTTT CASSPVGANTEAFF
13 TRBJ1-2 TRBV6-1 . . TGTGCCAGCAGCAGTCAGACTAACTATGGCTACACCTTC CASSSQTNYGYTF
14 TRBJ1-2 TRBV5-6 . . TGTGCCAGCAGCCCCGGGGGGTTTAACTATGGCTACACCTTC CASSPGGFNYGYTF
12 TRBJ1-1 TRBV5-4 TRBD1 . TGTGCCAGCAGCTTACAGGGGCGGGAAGCTTTCTTT CASSLQGREAFF
14 TRBJ1-3 TRBV29-1 TRBD1 . TGCAGCGTCAGGACAGGGTCTCCTGGAAACACCATATATTTT CSVRTGSPGNTIYF
15 TRBJ1-1 TRBV18 TRBD1 . TGTGCCAGCTCACCTCGGACAGGGGAGGGTACTGAGGCTTTCTTT CASSPRTGEGTEAFF
15 TRBJ1-2 TRBV11-2 . few TGTGCCAGCAGCCCCGGACAGTGGTTTGATCTGGGCTACACCTTC CASSPGQWFDLGYTF
18 TRBJ1-3 TRBV9 . . TGTGCCAGCAGCGCCACCGGTGTAACAGGTTGGTCTGGAAACACCATATATTTT CASSATGVTGWSGNTIYF
18 TRBJ1-4 TRBV5-4 . . TGTGCCAGCAGCTCCGGCGACAAACCACAGGGTTCTAATGAAAAACTGTTTTTT CASSSGDKPQGSNEKLFF
14 TRBJ2-3 TRBV6-5 . . TGTGCCACCTGCAGAGACATTAGCACAGATACGCAGTATTTT CATCRDISTDTQYF
14 TRBJ2-1 TRBV6-5 TRBD2 . TGTGCCAGCCTGGGTAGCGGGGGGTACAATGAGCAGTTCTTC CASLGSGGYNEQFF
14 TRBJ1-1 TRBV11-3 TRBD1 . TGTGCCAGCAGCTCGGGACAGAGAAACACTGAAGCTTTCTTT CASSSGQRNTEAFF
11 TRBJ2-5 TRBV5-5 . . TGTGCCAGCAGCTTAGGGGGGGCCCAGTACTTC CASSLGGAQYF
14 TRBJ1-1 TRBV29-1 . . TGCAGCGTAGCTTTTACAGGGACGGGGACTGAAGCTTTCTTT CSVAFTGTGTEAFF
18 TRBJ1-1 TRBV19 . . TGTGCCAGTAGTCTTTTCTCCCCGGGTGATCCTCTGAACACTGAAGCTTTCTTT CASSLFSPGDPLNTEAFF
14 TRBJ1-1 TRBV9 . . TGTGCCAGCAGCGTAGGTGATCGGGGGACTGAAGCTTTCTTT CASSVGDRGTEAFF
15 TRBJ1-1 TRBV6-5 . once TGTGCCAGCAGTTACTCCGAGGCAGGGCTGTCAGGAGCTTTCTTT CASSYSEAGLSGAFF
13 TRBJ1-1 TRBV29-1 . . TGCAGCGTTGATACCCTCGGGGGGACTGAAGCTTTCTTT CSVDTLGGTEAFF
15 TRBJ2-2 TRBV5-1 TRBD2 . TGCGCCAGTGTTCCTGGACTAGGGGCCACCGGGGAGCTGTTTTTT CASVPGLGATGELFF
13 TRBJ1-5 TRBV7-9 . . TGTGCCAGCAGTCGAGGCCGACGGCAGCCCCAGCATTTT CASSRGRRQPQHF
15 TRBJ2-4 TRBV15 TRBD1 . TGTGCCACCAGCAGAGATGACAGGGCGGCAAACAGTCAGTACTTC CATSRDDRAANSQYF
15 TRBJ2-7 TRBV7-6 TRBD1 . TGTGCCAGCAGCTTAGAGGGACAGCAATCCTACGAGCAGTACTTC CASSLEGQQSYEQYF
16 TRBJ1-6 TRBV13 . few TGTGCCAGCAGCTCAAGGACAGCTGGGTATAATTCACCCCTCCACTTT CASSSRTAGYNSPLHF
13 TRBJ1-2 TRBV6-5 TRBD1 few TGTGCCAGCAGTGCGGACAGGTCCTATGGCTACACCTTC CASSADRSYGYTF
15 TRBJ2-7 TRBV2 . . TGTGCCAGCAGGCCAGGGCCGCCTGCCGCCGACGAGCAGTACTTC CASRPGPPAADEQYF
13 TRBJ2-2 TRBV15 . . TGTGCCACCAGACCGCGGGGCGCCGGGGAGCTGTTTTTT CATRPRGAGELFF
15 TRBJ2-6 TRBV30 . . TGTGCCTGGTCACCGGATTCCTCTGGGGCCAACGGCCTGACTTTC CAWSPDSSGANGLTF
15 TRBJ1-4 TRBV11-3 . . TGTGCCAGCAGCTTAGGGACCGGGAGAAATGAAAAACTGTTTTTT CASSLGTGRNEKLFF
15 TRBJ1-2 TRBV25-1 . . TGTGCCAGCAGTGTAGGAGGGTTACTAAACTATGGCTACACCTTC CASSVGGLLNYGYTF
14 TRBJ2-5 TRBV4-1 . . TGCGCCAGCAGCCAAGATCTAGTCAAAGAGACCCAGTACTTC CASSQDLVKETQYF
14 TRBJ2-7 TRBV7-6 . few TGTGCCAGCAGCTTAGCGGGCACCTCCTACGAGCAGTACTTC CASSLAGTSYEQYF
13 TRBJ2-2 TRBV29-1 TRBD1 . TGCAGCGCTGGACAGGGAAACACCGGGGAGCTGTTTTTT CSAGQGNTGELFF
15 TRBJ1-5 TRBV15 . . TGTGCCACCAGCAGTGAGGGAGGATTTCTTCAGCCCCAGCATTTT CATSSEGGFLQPQHF